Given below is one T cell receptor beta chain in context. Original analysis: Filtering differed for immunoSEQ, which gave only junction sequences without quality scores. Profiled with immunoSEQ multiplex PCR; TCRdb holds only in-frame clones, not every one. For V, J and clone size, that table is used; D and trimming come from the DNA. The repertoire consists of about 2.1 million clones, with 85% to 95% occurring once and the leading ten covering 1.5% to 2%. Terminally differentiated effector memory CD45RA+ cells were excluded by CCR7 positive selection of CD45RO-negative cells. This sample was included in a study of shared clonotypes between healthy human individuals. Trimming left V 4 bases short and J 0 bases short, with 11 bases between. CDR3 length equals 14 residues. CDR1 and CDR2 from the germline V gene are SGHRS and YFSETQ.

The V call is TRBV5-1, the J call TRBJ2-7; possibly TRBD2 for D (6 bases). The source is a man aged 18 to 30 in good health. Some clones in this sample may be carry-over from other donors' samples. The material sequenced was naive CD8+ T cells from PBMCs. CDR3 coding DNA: TGCGCCAGCAGCCGAGGAGGGAGCTCCTACGAGCAGTACTTC. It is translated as CASSRGGSSYEQYF. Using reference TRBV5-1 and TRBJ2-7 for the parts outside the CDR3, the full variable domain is KAGVTQTPRYLIKTRGQQVTLSCSPISGHRSVSWYQQTPGQGLQFLFEYFSETQRNKGNFPGRFSGRQFSNSRSEMNVSTLELGDSALYLCASSRGGSSYEQYFGPGTRLTVT.